The 4 T cell receptor beta chains reported below all come from one sample, sequenced in a study of blood T cell repertoires in COVID-19 (dated by TCRdb to 2020 to 2022). The library was prepared using the immunoSEQ multiplex PCR assay. In TCRdb, the immuneACCESS table is reduced to in-frame sequences with V and J assigned. These tables do not hold every clone; where another copy was compared, an unresolved V gene accounts for under half, and the others remain unexplained. Across this sample there are roughly 120,000 clones, with 85% seen only once. Approximately 13% of the sample rests with the top ten. The sequenced material came from peripheral blood. These receptors all stem from a human donor in a cohort sampled during active COVID-19.

This clone was seen just once. The genes are TRBV25-1 and TRBJ1-2; weak D call: TRBD1 (5 bases). Germline lookup yields CDR1 MGHDK and CDR2 SYGVNS. The CDR3 totals 13 residues. Trimming removed 6 bases at V and 4 bases at J, with 12 bases between. The CDR3 spells CASRGRGGYGYTF. The CDR3, as DNA: TGTGCCAGCAGGGGGCGGGGTGGCTATGGCTACACCTTC.

V usage is TRBV7-2 and J usage is TRBJ1-3; D uncertain. V was cut by 0 bases and J by 0 bases, with 9 bases left in between. Germline V lookup: CDR1 SGHTA, CDR2 FQGNSA. The CDR3 has 16 amino acids. The chain's CDR3 is CASSLAQVSSGNTIYF. In DNA form, the CDR3 reads TGTGCCAGCAGCTTAGCGCAGGTTAGCTCTGGAAACACCATATATTTT.

This chain joins TRBV12-2 and TRBJ1-2. TRBV12-2 is a documented pseudogene. The CDR3 length is 14 residues. The CDR3 spells CASRLDPGRYGYTF. DNA for the CDR3: TGTGCAAGTCGCTTAGATCCGGGAAGATATGGCTACACCTTC.

The genes are TRBV4-1 and TRBJ1-6; a weak D match, TRBD1 (6 bases). V lost 6 bases and J 0 bases, leaving 12 bases between the germline ends. Germline loops: CDR1 MGHRA, CDR2 YSYEKL. The length of the CDR3 is 16 residues. In DNA form, the CDR3 reads TGCGCCAGCAGGGACTTGGGGGCCTCCTATAATTCACCCCTCCACTTT. Amino acid sequence: CASRDLGASYNSPLHF.